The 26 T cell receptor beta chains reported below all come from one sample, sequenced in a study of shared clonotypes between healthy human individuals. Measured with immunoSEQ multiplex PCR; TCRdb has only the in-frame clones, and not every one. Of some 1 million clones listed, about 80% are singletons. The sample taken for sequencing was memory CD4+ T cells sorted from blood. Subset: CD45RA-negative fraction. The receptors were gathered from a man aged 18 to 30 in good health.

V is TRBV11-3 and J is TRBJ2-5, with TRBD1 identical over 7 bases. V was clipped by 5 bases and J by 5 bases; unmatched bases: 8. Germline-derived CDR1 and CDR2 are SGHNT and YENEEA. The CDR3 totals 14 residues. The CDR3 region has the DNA TGTGCCAGCAGCACAGGGGCGAAGGGGGAGACCCAGTACTTC. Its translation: CASSTGAKGETQYF.

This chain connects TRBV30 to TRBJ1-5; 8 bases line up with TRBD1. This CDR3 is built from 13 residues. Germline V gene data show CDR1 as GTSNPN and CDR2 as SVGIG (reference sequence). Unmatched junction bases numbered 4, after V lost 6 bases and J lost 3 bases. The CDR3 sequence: CACGGQVNQPQHF. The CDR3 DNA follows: TGTGCCTGCGGGGGACAGGTCAATCAGCCCCAGCATTTT. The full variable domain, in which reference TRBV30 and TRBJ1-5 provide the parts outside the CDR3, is SQTIHQWPATLVQPVGSPLSLECTVEGTSNPNLYWYRQAAGRGLQLLFYSVGIGQISSEVPQNLSASRPQDRQFILSSKKLLLSDSGFYLCACGGQVNQPQHFGDGTRLSIL.

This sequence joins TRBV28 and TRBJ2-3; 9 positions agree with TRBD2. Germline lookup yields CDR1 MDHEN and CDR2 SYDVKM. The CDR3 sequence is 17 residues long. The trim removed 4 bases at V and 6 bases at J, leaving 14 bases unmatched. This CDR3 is CASSSRTLTRGGDTQYF. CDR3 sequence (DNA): TGTGCCAGCAGTTCTAGAACACTTACGCGGGGGGGCGATACGCAGTATTTT.

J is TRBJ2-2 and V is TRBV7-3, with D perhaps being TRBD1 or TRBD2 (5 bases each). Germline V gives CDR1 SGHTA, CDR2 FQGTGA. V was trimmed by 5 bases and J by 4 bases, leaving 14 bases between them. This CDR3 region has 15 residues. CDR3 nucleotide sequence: TGTGCCAGCAGCCAACCCAGTGGGGGCACCGGGGAGCTGTTTTTT. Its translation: CASSQPSGGTGELFF. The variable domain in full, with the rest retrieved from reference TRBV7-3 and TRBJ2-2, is GAGVSQTPSNKVTEKGKYVELRCDPISGHTALYWYRQSLGQGPEFLIYFQGTGAADDSGLPNDRFFAVRPEGSVSTLKIQRTERGDSAVYLCASSQPSGGTGELFFGEGSRLTVL.

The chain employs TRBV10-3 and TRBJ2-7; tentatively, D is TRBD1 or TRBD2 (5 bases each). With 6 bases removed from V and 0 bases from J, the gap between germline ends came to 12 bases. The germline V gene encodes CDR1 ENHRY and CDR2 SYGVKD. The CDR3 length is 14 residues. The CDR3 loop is CAISLRDGSYEQYF. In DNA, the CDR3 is TGTGCCATCAGCCTCCGGGACGGCTCCTACGAGCAGTACTTC.

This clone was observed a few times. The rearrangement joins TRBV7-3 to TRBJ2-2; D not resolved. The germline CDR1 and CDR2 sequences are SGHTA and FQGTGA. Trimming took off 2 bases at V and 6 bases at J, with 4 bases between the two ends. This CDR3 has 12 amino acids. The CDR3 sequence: CASSLSPGELFF. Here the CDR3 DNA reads TGTGCCAGCAGCTTATCCCCCGGGGAGCTGTTTTTT.

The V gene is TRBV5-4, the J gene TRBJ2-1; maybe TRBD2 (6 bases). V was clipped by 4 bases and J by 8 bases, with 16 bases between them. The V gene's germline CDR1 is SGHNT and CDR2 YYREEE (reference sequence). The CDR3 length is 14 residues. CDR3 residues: CASSRGDFHDEQFF. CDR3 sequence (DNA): TGTGCCAGCAGCCGCGGGGACTTTCACGATGAGCAGTTCTTC.

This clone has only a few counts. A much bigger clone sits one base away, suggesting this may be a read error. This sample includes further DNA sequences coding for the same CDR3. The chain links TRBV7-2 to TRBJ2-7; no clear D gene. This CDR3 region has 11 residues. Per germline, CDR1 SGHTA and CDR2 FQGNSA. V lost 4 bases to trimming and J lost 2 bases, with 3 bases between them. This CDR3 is CASSSTYEQYF. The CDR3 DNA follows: TGTGCCAGCAGCTCGACCTACGAGCAGTACTTC.

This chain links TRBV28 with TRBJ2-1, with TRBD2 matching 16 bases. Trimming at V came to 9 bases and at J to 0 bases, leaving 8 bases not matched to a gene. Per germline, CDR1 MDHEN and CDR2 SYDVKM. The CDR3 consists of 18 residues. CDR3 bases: TGTGCCAGTCTGCCGGGACTAGCGGGGGGGTACTCCTACAATGAGCAGTTCTTC. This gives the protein CASLPGLAGGYSYNEQFF.

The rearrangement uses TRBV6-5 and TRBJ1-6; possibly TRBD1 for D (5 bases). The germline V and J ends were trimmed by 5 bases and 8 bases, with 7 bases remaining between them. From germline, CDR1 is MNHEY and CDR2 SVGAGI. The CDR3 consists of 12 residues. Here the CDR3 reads CASSTGDSPLHF. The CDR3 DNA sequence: TGTGCCAGCAGTACGGGGGATTCACCCCTCCACTTT.

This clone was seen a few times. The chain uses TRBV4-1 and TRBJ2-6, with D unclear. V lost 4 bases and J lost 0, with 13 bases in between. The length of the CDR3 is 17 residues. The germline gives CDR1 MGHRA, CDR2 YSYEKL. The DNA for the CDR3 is TGCGCCAGCAGCCGTGGACCCCTCAGCTCTGGGGCCAACGTCCTGACTTTC. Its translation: CASSRGPLSSGANVLTF.

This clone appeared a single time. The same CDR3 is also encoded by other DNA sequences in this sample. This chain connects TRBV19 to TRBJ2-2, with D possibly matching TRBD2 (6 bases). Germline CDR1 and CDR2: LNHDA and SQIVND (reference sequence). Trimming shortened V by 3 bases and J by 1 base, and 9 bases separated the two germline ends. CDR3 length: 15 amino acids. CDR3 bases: TGTGCCAGTAGTATCGCGGGAATGAACACCGGGGAGCTGTTTTTT. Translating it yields CASSIAGMNTGELFF.

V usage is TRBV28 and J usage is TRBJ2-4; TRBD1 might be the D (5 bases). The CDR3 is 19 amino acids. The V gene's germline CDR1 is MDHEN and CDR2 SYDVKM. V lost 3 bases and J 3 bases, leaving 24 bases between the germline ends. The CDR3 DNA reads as TGTGCCAGCAGTTTTTCCCCCCGACAACAGGACATAATCAAAAACATTCAGTACTTC. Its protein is CASSFSPRQQDIIKNIQYF.

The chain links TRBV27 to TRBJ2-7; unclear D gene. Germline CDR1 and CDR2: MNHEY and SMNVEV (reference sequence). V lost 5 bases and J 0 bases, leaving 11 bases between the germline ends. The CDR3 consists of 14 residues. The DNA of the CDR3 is TGTGCCAGCAGTACCGCGCGGCGCTCCTACGAGCAGTACTTC. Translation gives CASSTARRSYEQYF.

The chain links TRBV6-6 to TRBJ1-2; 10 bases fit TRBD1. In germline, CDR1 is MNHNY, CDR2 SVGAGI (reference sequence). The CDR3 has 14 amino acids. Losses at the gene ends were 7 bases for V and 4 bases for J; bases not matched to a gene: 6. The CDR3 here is CASTGTGDSYGYTF. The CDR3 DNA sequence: TGTGCCAGCACTGGGACAGGGGACTCCTATGGCTACACCTTC.

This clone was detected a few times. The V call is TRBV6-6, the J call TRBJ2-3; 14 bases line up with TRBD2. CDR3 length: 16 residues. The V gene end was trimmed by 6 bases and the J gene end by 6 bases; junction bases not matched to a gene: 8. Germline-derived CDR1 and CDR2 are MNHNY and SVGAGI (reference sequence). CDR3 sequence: CASSSGTSGRGDTQYF. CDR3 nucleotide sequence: TGTGCCAGCAGCTCTGGGACTAGCGGGAGAGGTGATACGCAGTATTTT.

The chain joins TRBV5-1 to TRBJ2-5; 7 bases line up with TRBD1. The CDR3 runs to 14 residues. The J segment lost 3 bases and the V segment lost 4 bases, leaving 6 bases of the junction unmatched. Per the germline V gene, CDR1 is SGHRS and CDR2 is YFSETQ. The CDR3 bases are TGCGCCAGCAGCCACGGACAGGTAAAAGAGACCCAGTACTTC. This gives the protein CASSHGQVKETQYF.

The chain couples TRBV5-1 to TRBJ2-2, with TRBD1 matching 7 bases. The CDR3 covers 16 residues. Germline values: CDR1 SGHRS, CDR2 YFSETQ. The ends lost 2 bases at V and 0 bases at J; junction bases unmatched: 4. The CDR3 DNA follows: TGCGCCAGCAGCTTTGAGGGGGCGACGAACACCGGGGAGCTGTTTTTT. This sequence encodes CASSFEGATNTGELFF.

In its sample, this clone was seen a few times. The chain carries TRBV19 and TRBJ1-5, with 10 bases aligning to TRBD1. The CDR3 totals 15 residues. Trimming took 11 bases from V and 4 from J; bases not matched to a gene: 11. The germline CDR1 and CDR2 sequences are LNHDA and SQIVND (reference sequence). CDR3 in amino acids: CASLGTGVGNQPQHF. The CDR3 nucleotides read TGTGCCTCGTTGGGGACAGGGGTAGGGAATCAGCCCCAGCATTTT.

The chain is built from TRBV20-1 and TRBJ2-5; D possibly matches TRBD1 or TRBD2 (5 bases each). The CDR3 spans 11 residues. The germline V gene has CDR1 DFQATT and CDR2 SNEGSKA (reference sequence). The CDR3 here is CRSLGGETQYF. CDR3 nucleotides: TGCAGGTCACTTGGGGGAGAGACCCAGTACTTC.

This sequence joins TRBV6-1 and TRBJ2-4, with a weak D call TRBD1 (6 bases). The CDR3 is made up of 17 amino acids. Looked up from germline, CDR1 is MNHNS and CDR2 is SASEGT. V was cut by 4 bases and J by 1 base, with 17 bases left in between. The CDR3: CASSVRAGVSAKNIQYF. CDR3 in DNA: TGTGCCAGCAGTGTTCGGGCAGGGGTGTCGGCCAAAAACATTCAGTACTTC.

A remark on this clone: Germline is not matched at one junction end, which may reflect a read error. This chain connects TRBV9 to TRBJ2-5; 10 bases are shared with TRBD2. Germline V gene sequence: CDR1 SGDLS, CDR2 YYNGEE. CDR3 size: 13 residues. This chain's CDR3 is CASSVREGTSADF. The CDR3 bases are TGTGCCAGCAGCGTAAGGGAGGGGACTAGCGCCGACTTC.

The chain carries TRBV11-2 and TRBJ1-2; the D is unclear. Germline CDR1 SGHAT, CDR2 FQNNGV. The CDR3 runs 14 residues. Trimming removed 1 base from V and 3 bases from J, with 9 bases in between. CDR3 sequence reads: CASSLVHGDYGYTF. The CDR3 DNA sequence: TGTGCCAGCAGCTTAGTACACGGGGACTATGGCTACACCTTC. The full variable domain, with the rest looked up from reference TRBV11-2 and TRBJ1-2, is EAGVAQSPRYKIIEKRQSVAFWCNPISGHATLYWYQQILGQGPKLLIQFQNNGVVDDSQLPKDRFSAERLKGVDSTLKIQPAKLEDSAVYLCASSLVHGDYGYTFGSGTRLTVV.

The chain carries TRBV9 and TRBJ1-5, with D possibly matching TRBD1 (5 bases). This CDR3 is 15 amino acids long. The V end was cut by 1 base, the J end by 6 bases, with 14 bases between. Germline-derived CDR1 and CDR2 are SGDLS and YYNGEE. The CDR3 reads CASSVTGLGGQPQHF. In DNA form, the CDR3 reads TGTGCCAGCAGCGTAACAGGATTGGGGGGTCAGCCCCAGCATTTT.

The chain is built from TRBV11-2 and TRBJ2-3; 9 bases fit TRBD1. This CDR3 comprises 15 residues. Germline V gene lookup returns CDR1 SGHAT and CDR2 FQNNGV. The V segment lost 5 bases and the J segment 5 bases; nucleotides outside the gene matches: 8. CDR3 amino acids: CASSPGTGFQDTQYF. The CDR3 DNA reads TGTGCCAGCAGCCCTGGGACAGGGTTTCAAGATACGCAGTATTTT.

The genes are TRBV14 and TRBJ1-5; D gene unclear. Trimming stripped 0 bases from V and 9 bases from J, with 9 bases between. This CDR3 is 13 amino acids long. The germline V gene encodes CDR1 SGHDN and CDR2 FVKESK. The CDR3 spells CASSQDSYWPQHF. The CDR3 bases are TGTGCCAGCAGCCAAGATTCATACTGGCCCCAGCATTTT.